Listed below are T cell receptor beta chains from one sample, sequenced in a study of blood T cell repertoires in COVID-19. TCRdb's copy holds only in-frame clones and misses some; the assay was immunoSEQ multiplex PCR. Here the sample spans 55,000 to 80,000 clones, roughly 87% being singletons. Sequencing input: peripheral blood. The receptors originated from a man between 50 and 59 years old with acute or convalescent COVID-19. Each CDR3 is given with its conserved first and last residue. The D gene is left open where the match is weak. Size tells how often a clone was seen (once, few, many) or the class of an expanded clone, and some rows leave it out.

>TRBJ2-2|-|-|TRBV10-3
TGTGCCATCAGTGAGTCGTGGGGGCACACCGGGGAGCTGTTTTTT
CAISESWGHTGELFF
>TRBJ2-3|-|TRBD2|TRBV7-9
TGTGCCAGCAGCTTAACCCGACTAGCGGGGGGGCCGGGAGATACGCAGTATTTT
CASSLTRLAGGPGDTQYF
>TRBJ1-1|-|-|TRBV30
TGTGCCTGGAACGGGGGGGGGAGTGAAGCTTTCTTT
CAWNGGGSEAFF
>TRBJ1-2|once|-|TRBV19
TGTGCCAGTAGTATAGATCCGAAGTATAGATATGGCTACACCTTC
CASSIDPKYRYGYTF
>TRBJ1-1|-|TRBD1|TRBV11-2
TGTGCCAGCAGCAAAAACTCTATCGGGACAGAGAACACTGAAGCTTTCTTT
CASSKNSIGTENTEAFF
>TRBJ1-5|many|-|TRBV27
TGTGCCAGCAGTCCCTTGAGGCCTACAGGGTCCAATCAGCCCCAGCATTTT
CASSPLRPTGSNQPQHF
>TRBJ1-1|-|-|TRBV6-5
TGTGCCAGCAGTTCACCCAGGGAGAACACTGAAGCTTTCTTT
CASSSPRENTEAFF
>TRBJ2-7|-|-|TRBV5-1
TGCGCCAGCAGCCTTCTATCGGCCGGGAGCTCCTACGAGCAGTACTTC
CASSLLSAGSSYEQYF
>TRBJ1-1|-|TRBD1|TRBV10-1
TGCGCCAGCAGTCAACTCTCCAGGGGGACTGAAGCTTTCTTT
CASSQLSRGTEAFF
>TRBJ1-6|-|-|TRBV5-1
TGCGCCAGCAGCCCCCGAAGTGATAGTAGTGGGGGCTTTGGCGGAGTTTCACCCCTCCACTTT
CASSPRSDSSGGFGGVSPLHF
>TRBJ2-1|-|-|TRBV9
TGTGCCAGCAGCGGCAGCTCCTACAATGAGCAGTTCTTC
CASSGSSYNEQFF
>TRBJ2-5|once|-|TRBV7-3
TGTGCCAGCAGCTTTTCAAATCAAGAGACCCAGTACTTC
CASSFSNQETQYF
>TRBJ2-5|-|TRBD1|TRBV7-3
TGTGCCAGCAGCTTAATGCCAGGGGGCTTTGGGGAGACCCAGTACTTC
CASSLMPGGFGETQYF
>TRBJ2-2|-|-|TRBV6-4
TGTGCCAGCAGTGAACAGGGATACACCGGGGAGCTGTTTTTT
CASSEQGYTGELFF
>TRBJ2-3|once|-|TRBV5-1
TGCGCCAGCAGCTTCGAGGGCACAGATACGCAGTATTTT
CASSFEGTDTQYF
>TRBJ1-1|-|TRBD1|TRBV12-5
TGTGCTAGTGGTCCGGGACAGGGGACTGAAGCTTTCTTT
CASGPGQGTEAFF
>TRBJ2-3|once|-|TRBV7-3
TGTGCCAGCAGCTTAACCGGAGCGAGCAGTCATACGCAGTATTTT
CASSLTGASSHTQYF
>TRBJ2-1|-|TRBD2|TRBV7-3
TGTGCCAGCAGCCGAGGGACTAGCGGAGACAATGAGCAGTTCTTC
CASSRGTSGDNEQFF
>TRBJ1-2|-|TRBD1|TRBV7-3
TGTGCCAGCAGCCTACAGGGGCTCGATGGCTACACCTTC
CASSLQGLDGYTF
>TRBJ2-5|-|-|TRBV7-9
TGTGCCAGCAGCGGCACAGGGTTTGCAGAGACCCAGTACTTC
CASSGTGFAETQYF
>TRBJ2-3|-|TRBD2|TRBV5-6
TGTGCCAGCAGCCTAGCGGGGGCGGGTCGAGATACGCAGTATTTT
CASSLAGAGRDTQYF
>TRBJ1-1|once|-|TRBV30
TGTGCCTGGAGTCATCCCTTCAGGGACACTGAAGCTTTCTTT
CAWSHPFRDTEAFF
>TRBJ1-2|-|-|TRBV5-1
TGCGCCAGCAGCTTGGGGGGGACTGGCTATGGCTACACCTTC
CASSLGGTGYGYTF
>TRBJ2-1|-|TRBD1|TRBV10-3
TGTGCCATCAGGGTGGGACAGGAGCCATACAATGAGCAGTTCTTC
CAIRVGQEPYNEQFF
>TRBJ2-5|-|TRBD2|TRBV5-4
TGTGCCAGCAGCGGCCGGGGGGGTAGCGGGGGTCCACAAGAGACCCAGTACTTC
CASSGRGGSGGPQETQYF
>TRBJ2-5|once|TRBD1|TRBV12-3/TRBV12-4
TGTGCCAGCAAAAAGACAGGGTGGGAGACCCAGTACTTC
CASKKTGWETQYF
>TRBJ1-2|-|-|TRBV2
TGTGCCAGCAGTGAAGGTTCTTTAGGCCCCGGGTATGGCTACACCTTC
CASSEGSLGPGYGYTF
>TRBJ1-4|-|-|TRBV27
TGTGCCAGCAAATTGTCGGGGGTGGCCACTAATGAAAAACTGTTTTTT
CASKLSGVATNEKLFF
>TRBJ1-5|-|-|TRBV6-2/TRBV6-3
TGTGCCAGCAGCCCCGGGTCCCCGAATCAGCCCCAGCATTTT
CASSPGSPNQPQHF
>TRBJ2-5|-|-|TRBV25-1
TGTGCCAGCAGTGCCTCCGGGACTGTGGAGACCCAGTACTTC
CASSASGTVETQYF
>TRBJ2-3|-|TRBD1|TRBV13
TGTGCCAGCATCCCGCGGGGACAGGGGATAATGAATACGCAGTATTTT
CASIPRGQGIMNTQYF
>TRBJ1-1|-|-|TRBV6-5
TGTGCCAGCAGCCCCCGGGGGGCGGGCACTGAAGCTTTCTTT
CASSPRGAGTEAFF
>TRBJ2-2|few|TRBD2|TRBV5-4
TGTGCCAGCAGCTTGGCCCCTAGCGGGGTGCCCGGGGAGCTGTTTTTT
CASSLAPSGVPGELFF
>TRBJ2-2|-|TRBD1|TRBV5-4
TGTGCCAGCTCGCCACCGGACAGGATCACCGGGGAGCTGTTTTTT
CASSPPDRITGELFF
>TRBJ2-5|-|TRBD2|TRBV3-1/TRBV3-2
TGTGCCAGCAGCGCGGCTAGCGGGGTTCAAGAGACCCAGTACTTC
CASSAASGVQETQYF
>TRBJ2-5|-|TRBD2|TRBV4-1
TGCGCCAGCAGCAAGGGACTAGCGGGGGGATACCAAGAGACCCAGTACTTC
CASSKGLAGGYQETQYF